One sample yielded the 17 T cell receptor beta chains listed below, sequenced in a study of Graves' ophthalmopathy and Graves' hyperthyroidism. Scientists amplified the TCR beta CDR3 regions from RNA transcripts. Second-round multiplex PCR came after first-round RT-PCR with HTBI primers. A single record per CDR3 protein comes from TCRdb applying MiXCR to the multiplex PCR reads. The repertoire holds a few hundred thousand distinct CDR3 sequences, around 17% seen once, with 1.5% to 2% in the top ten. Sequenced input: peripheral blood. The receptors were sampled from a woman in her late teens or twenties with Graves' ophthalmopathy.

This clonotype was seen repeatedly, ten times or more. The chain is built from TRBV20-1 and TRBJ2-5, with 8 bases fitting TRBD2. The CDR3 sequence is 12 residues long. Germline lookup yields CDR1 DFQATT and CDR2 SNEGSKA (reference sequence). Unmatched junction bases numbered 2, after V lost 3 bases and J lost 5 bases. CDR3 DNA sequence: TGCAGTGCTAGCGGGGGGGCGGAGACCCAGTACTTC. Its protein product is CSASGGAETQYF.

This clonotype was counted many times. J is TRBJ2-7 and V is TRBV6-5; weak D call: TRBD1 (5 bases). Germline V gene data show CDR1 as MNHEY and CDR2 as SVGAGI. The CDR3 has 12 amino acids. V was cut by 6 bases and J by 7 bases, with 13 bases left in between. CDR3: CASSPRAGEQYF. In DNA form, the CDR3 reads TGTGCCAGCAGCCCCAGGGCCGGGGAGCAGTACTTC.

This clonotype was seen ten or more times. The genes are TRBV27 and TRBJ1-3; D gene uncertain. CDR3 length equals 11 residues. V gave up 7 bases and J gave up 1 base, with 2 bases separating them. Germline CDR1 MNHEY, CDR2 SMNVEV (reference sequence). The CDR3 protein is CASISGNTIYF. The CDR3 coding sequence is TGTGCCAGCATATCTGGAAACACCATATATTTT.

This clonotype was recorded many times. J is TRBJ1-1 and V is TRBV6-5; D gene unclear. CDR3 size: 14 residues. Trimming took 7 bases from V and 1 from J, leaving 13 bases between them. Germline lookup yields CDR1 MNHEY and CDR2 SVGAGI. The CDR3, as DNA: TGTGCCAGCAATCGACCACCAGAGAACACTGAAGCTTTCTTT. This encodes CASNRPPENTEAFF.

This clonotype was found many times. One end of the junction fails to match germline, which may point to a read error. V is TRBV4-3 and J is TRBJ2-7, with unresolved D. Germline V gene data show CDR1 as LGHNA and CDR2 as YSLEER. This CDR3 has 13 residues. CDR3 amino acids: CASSQDRTYEQYF. The CDR3 bases are TGTGCCAGCAGCCAAGATCGAACCTACGAGCAGTACTTC.

V is TRBV6-1 and J is TRBJ1-2; TRBD1 aligns across 8 bases. The CDR3 is 15 residues long. The germline V gene has CDR1 MNHNS and CDR2 SASEGT. Trimming at V came to 6 bases and at J to 6 bases, leaving 12 bases not matched to a gene. The CDR3 protein is CASRGSTGGVDGYTF. DNA for the CDR3: TGTGCCAGCAGAGGCTCAACAGGGGGAGTCGATGGCTACACCTTC.

The CDR3, as DNA: TGTGCCACCAGCGCGAAGGGCTCCTATAATTCACCCCTCCACTTT. As protein: CATSAKGSYNSPLHF. The chain combines TRBV15 with TRBJ1-6; no reliable D call. Germline CDR1 is LNHNV and CDR2 is YYDKDF (reference sequence). This CDR3 is built from 15 residues. V was trimmed by 5 bases and J by 0 bases, leaving 8 bases between them.

The genes are TRBV20-1 and TRBJ2-2, with TRBD2 matching 8 bases. The CDR3 extends over 13 amino acids. The germline V gene has CDR1 DFQATT and CDR2 SNEGSKA (reference sequence). The V and J ends lost 6 bases and 4 bases, in that order; junction bases with no gene match: 4. Here the CDR3 DNA reads TGCAGTGCCCAGAGCGGGAGCACCGGGGAGCTGTTTTTT. It specifies CSAQSGSTGELFF.

Ten or more counts support this clonotype. The chain has TRBV7-3 and TRBJ1-1; TRBD1 is a possible D gene (5 bases). The CDR3 covers 14 residues. With 0 bases removed from V and 7 bases from J, the gap between germline ends came to 12 bases. CDR1 is SGHTA, CDR2 FQGTGA, per germline. The CDR3 loop is CASSLTPGRNEAFF. The CDR3, as DNA: TGTGCCAGCAGCTTAACGCCGGGACGTAATGAAGCTTTCTTT.

This clonotype was observed many times. The chain couples TRBV19 to TRBJ1-1; D remains ambiguous. Germline assignment: CDR1 LNHDA and CDR2 SQIVND (reference sequence). V lost 7 bases to trimming and J lost 1 base, with 22 bases between them. The CDR3 sequence is 17 residues long. The chain's CDR3 is CASNSQTKGRQNTEAFF. The CDR3 DNA sequence: TGTGCCAGTAATTCCCAAACCAAGGGAAGACAGAACACTGAAGCTTTCTTT. Full variable domain (remainder filled in from reference TRBV19 and TRBJ1-1): DGGITQSPKYLFRKEGQNVTLSCEQNLNHDAMYWYRQDPGQGLRLIYYSQIVNDFQKGDIAEGYSVSREKKESFPLTVTSAQKNPTAFYLCASNSQTKGRQNTEAFFGQGTRLTVV.

This clonotype was seen at least ten times. The chain is built from TRBV11-1 and TRBJ2-5; TRBD2 agrees at 9 bases. V lost 5 bases, J lost 5 bases, and 21 bases stayed unmatched. Germline V gene sequence: CDR1 SGHAT, CDR2 FQDESV (reference sequence). The CDR3 loop spans 19 amino acids. DNA of the CDR3: TGTGCCAGCAGCCTCTGGGTAGGACTAGCGCTCGGCTCTGGGGAGACCCAGTACTTC. Protein: CASSLWVGLALGSGETQYF.

Many counts were recorded for this clonotype. The CDR3 reads CASNRDRGRINSPLHF. The CDR3 DNA reads TGTGCCAGCAACAGGGACAGGGGGCGCATCAATTCACCCCTCCACTTT. The chain recombines TRBV2 with TRBJ1-6; 12 bases match TRBD1. Germline CDR1 reads SNHLY; CDR2 reads FYNNEI. The CDR3 is 16 amino acids. V lost 7 bases and J lost 7; bases outside the gene matches: 8.

This clonotype was counted at least ten times. V gene TRBV15 combines with J gene TRBJ1-2; D ambiguous. Germline V gene lookup returns CDR1 LNHNV and CDR2 YYDKDF (reference sequence). This CDR3 contains 18 residues. V lost 0 bases, J lost 4 bases, and 21 bases lay in between. The CDR3 sequence is CATSRDWNEADRAYGYTF. In nucleotides, the CDR3 is TGTGCCACCAGCAGAGATTGGAATGAGGCGGACCGGGCCTATGGCTACACCTTC. The variable domain in full, with the rest retrieved from reference TRBV15 and TRBJ1-2, is DAMVIQNPRYQVTQFGKPVTLSCSQTLNHNVMYWYQQKSSQAPKLLFHYYDKDFNNEADTPDNFQSRRPNTSFCFLDIRSPGLGDTAMYLCATSRDWNEADRAYGYTFGSGTRLTVV.

This clonotype has a count of ten or more. The CDR3 reads CASIPPGQGRGNTIYF. As DNA, the CDR3 is TGTGCCAGCATCCCCCCCGGACAGGGCCGTGGAAACACCATATATTTT. This chain joins TRBV6-1 and TRBJ1-3, with 8 nucleotides matching TRBD1. This CDR3 contains 16 residues. With V trimmed by 7 bases and J by 3 bases, 11 bases remained unmatched. CDR1 MNHNS and CDR2 SASEGT come from the germline V gene.

The rearrangement uses TRBV6-1 and TRBJ2-5, with D perhaps being TRBD1 or TRBD2 (6 bases each). In germline, CDR1 is MNHNS, CDR2 SASEGT. The CDR3 contains 14 residues. V was shortened by 4 bases and J by 9 bases, with 18 bases between the two germline ends. The CDR3 sequence: CASSGAFWGAAQYF. DNA for the CDR3: TGTGCCAGCAGTGGGGCCTTTTGGGGGGCCGCCCAGTACTTC.

The chain recombines TRBV6-2 or TRBV6-3 with TRBJ2-6, with D unclear. CDR3 length equals 18 residues. With 5 bases removed from V and 0 bases from J, the gap between germline ends came to 17 bases. The V gene's germline CDR1 is MNHEY and CDR2 SVGEGT. CDR3 sequence (DNA): TGTGCCAGCAGTCCCCGGGCCATACAAATCTCTGGGGCCAACGTCCTGACTTTC. It is translated as CASSPRAIQISGANVLTF.

Ten or more counts support this clonotype. The genes are TRBV28 and TRBJ2-5; TRBD2 matches 9 bases. Germline-derived CDR1 and CDR2 are MDHEN and SYDVKM. This CDR3 has 17 residues. The ends lost 5 bases at V and 1 base at J; junction bases unmatched: 11. DNA of the CDR3: TGTGCCAGCAGTCCCCCGTGGCGGGGGGGTTTCCAAGAGACCCAGTACTTC. It translates to CASSPPWRGGFQETQYF.